Below, 11 T cell receptor beta chains from the same sample are listed, as sequenced in a study of T cell repertoires in aging, cancer and after chemotherapy. A mixed TRB-A/B primer pool amplified rearranged TRB by multiplex touch-down PCR. From the multiplex PCR reads, TCRdb called clonotypes with MiXCR, one entry per CDR3 protein. Among several thousand distinct CDR3 sequences listed, 35% to 55% were seen once. TCR beta rearrangements were amplified from peripheral blood genomic DNA. Sequenced sample: blood. Receptor source: a human donor with a blood cancer.

The rearrangement uses TRBV6-5 and TRBJ2-3, with a possible D match to TRBD1 (6 bases). Deletions cut 8 bases from V and 4 bases from J, with 19 bases between. Looked up from germline, CDR1 is MNHEY and CDR2 is SVGAGI. The CDR3 length is 15 residues. The CDR3 spells CASGKTGFGADTQYF. The DNA of the CDR3 is TGTGCCAGCGGAAAAACAGGGTTTGGCGCAGATACGCAGTATTTT.

The rearrangement joins TRBV7-6 to TRBJ2-5, with 9 bases that match TRBD1. Germline V gives CDR1 SGHVS, CDR2 FNYEAQ. This CDR3 has 13 residues. After removal of 5 bases from V and 5 bases from J, the junction contained 3 bases not matched to a gene. The CDR3 coding sequence is TGTGCCAGCAGCCGGGACAGGGTTGAGACCCAGTACTTC. Protein: CASSRDRVETQYF.

CDR3 in DNA: TGTGCCAGCAGCTTAGTGGCAGGGAATTTAGATACGCAGTATTTT. Translation gives CASSLVAGNLDTQYF. The chain joins TRBV7-2 to TRBJ2-3; perhaps TRBD1 as D (5 bases). The CDR3 covers 15 residues. The germline V gene encodes CDR1 SGHTA and CDR2 FQGNSA. The germline V and J ends were trimmed by 1 base and 5 bases, with 13 bases remaining between them.

This chain connects TRBV6-5 to TRBJ1-6; TRBD1 is a possible D gene (5 bases). CDR3 length: 15 residues. Germline lookup yields CDR1 MNHEY and CDR2 SVGAGI. Deletions cut 6 bases from V and 8 bases from J, with 17 bases between. The CDR3 coding sequence is TGTGCCAGCAGAAGAAACCCTACGGGGGATTCACCCCTCCACTTT. Protein sequence: CASRRNPTGDSPLHF.

V and J are TRBV6-1 and TRBJ1-6, with TRBD1 identical over 9 bases. Germline CDR1 reads MNHNS; CDR2 reads SASEGT. CDR3 length equals 15 residues. The V segment lost 6 bases and the J segment 5 bases; nucleotides outside the gene matches: 5. This chain's CDR3 is CASRRGDRDNSPLHF. In DNA, the CDR3 is TGTGCCAGCAGGAGGGGGGACAGGGATAATTCACCCCTCCACTTT.

The chain is built from TRBV19 and TRBJ2-7; D may be TRBD1 or TRBD2 (5 bases each). Per germline, CDR1 LNHDA and CDR2 SQIVND (reference sequence). The CDR3 totals 15 residues. V shed 5 bases and J shed 7 bases, with 21 bases lying between them. CDR3 sequence reads: CASSPPGRLLFEQYF. The CDR3 DNA is TGTGCCAGTAGTCCCCCGGGACGCCTTCTTTTTGAGCAGTACTTC.

The V call is TRBV6-2 or TRBV6-3, the J call TRBJ2-1; 9 bases are shared with TRBD1. V dropped 8 bases and J dropped 5; count of bases not matched to a gene: 10. CDR1 and CDR2 from the germline V gene are MNHEY and SVGEGT. This CDR3 has 15 residues. CDR3 coding DNA: TGTGCCAGCGTGAAGGACAGGGGACTCAACAATGAGCAGTTCTTC. It specifies CASVKDRGLNNEQFF.

This clonotype has only one observation. A read error may produce the germline difference seen at one junction end. The rearrangement joins TRBV27 to TRBJ2-7, with D possibly TRBD1 on 6 matching bases. Germline V gives CDR1 MNHEY, CDR2 SMNVEV (reference sequence). The CDR3 totals 14 residues. The CDR3 sequence: CANSSGDTSYEQYF. The CDR3 DNA sequence: TGTGCCAACAGTTCCGGGGACACCTCCTACGAGCAGTACTTC.

This clonotype was counted a few times. The J gene is TRBJ2-1, the V gene TRBV19; perhaps TRBD2 as D (5 bases). V lost 6 bases and J lost 7, with 10 bases in between. This CDR3 contains 12 residues. CDR1 is LNHDA, CDR2 SQIVND, per germline (reference sequence). The CDR3 is CASRDYPNEQFF. CDR3 DNA: TGTGCCAGTAGAGACTACCCAAATGAGCAGTTCTTC.

As concerns this clonotype: At one end, the junction sequence differs from germline, possibly due to a read error. V and J are TRBV6-5 and TRBJ1-5, with D maybe TRBD1 (5 bases). CDR1 and CDR2 from the germline V gene are MNHEY and SVGAGI. The CDR3 has 15 amino acids. This CDR3 is CASSPRDSRNQPRHF. The CDR3 DNA reads TGTGCCAGCAGTCCCAGGGATTCGCGCAATCAGCCCCGGCATTTT.

This clonotype turned up a few times. The V and J genes are TRBV5-1 and TRBJ2-3; 7 bases fit TRBD1. CDR3 size: 16 residues. V was clipped by 1 base and J by 1 base; unmatched bases: 6. Germline loops: CDR1 SGHRS, CDR2 YFSETQ. The DNA of the CDR3 is TGCGCCAGCAGCTTGAGCCCAGGGGGTGGCACAGATACGCAGTATTTT. As protein: CASSLSPGGGTDTQYF.